Presented here are 22 T cell receptor beta chains from one specimen sequenced in a study of response to subunit inactivated influenza vaccine (dated by TCRdb to the late 2010s). The time point label, as the study defines it: approximately 45 days after influenza vaccine administration. Library construction relied on RT-PCR. The run used an Illumina HiSeq 2500. TCRdb trimmed the raw reads at Q25, called clones with MiXCR and kept productive beta chains. Each CDR3 protein appears once, grouped with its most common genes and DNA. The sample table holds about 160,000 distinct CDR3 sequences, of which about a tenth were seen once. The top ten clones comprise around 12% of the sample. The starting material was non-naive T cells sorted from PBMCs, obtained about 40 days after vaccination. The cell subset or site label, as the study defines it: memory T cell fraction. The receptors stem from a man between 50 and 59 years old who received an inactivated influenza vaccine. Donor details come from another sample of the same person, matched by shared clones.

The sample holds a few counts of this clonotype. This chain joins TRBV20-1 and TRBJ1-5; the D is unclear. CDR1 is DFQATT, CDR2 SNEGSKA, per germline (reference sequence). The CDR3 loop spans 15 amino acids. V gave up 6 bases and J gave up 0 bases, with 15 bases separating them. CDR3 loop: CSATDPINSNQPQHF. CDR3 sequence (DNA): TGCAGTGCAACGGACCCAATCAATAGCAATCAGCCCCAGCATTTT.

This clonotype was seen repeatedly, ten times or more. In nucleotides, the CDR3 is TGCAGCGGTCGCGACAGGGGGTTATACAATGAGCAGTTCTTC. Residues: CSGRDRGLYNEQFF. The chain recombines TRBV29-1 with TRBJ2-1; 9 bases are a match to TRBD1. The germline CDR1 and CDR2 sequences are SQVTM and ANQGSEA. The CDR3 covers 14 residues. Germline trimming cut 7 bases from V and 4 bases from J; bases unmatched to any gene: 8.

This clonotype was seen more than once but under ten times. This chain joins TRBV7-2 and TRBJ2-5, with D hard to call. V was trimmed by 1 base and J by 4 bases, leaving 10 bases between them. Per the germline V gene, CDR1 is SGHTA and CDR2 is FQGNSA. This CDR3 is built from 14 residues. The CDR3 DNA reads TGTGCCAGCAGCTTAGACGGGTTCCTAGAGACCCAGTACTTC. As protein: CASSLDGFLETQYF.

This clonotype was seen many times. The chain has TRBV5-1 and TRBJ2-3; D might be TRBD2 (6 bases). Trimming removed 7 bases from V and 1 base from J, with 10 bases in between. This CDR3 has 13 residues. Germline V gene sequence: CDR1 SGHRS, CDR2 YFSETQ. CDR3 sequence: CASGGYGTDTQYF. CDR3 DNA sequence: TGCGCCAGCGGAGGGTACGGCACAGATACGCAGTATTTT. The whole variable domain, filled in from reference TRBV5-1 and TRBJ2-3, reads KAGVTQTPRYLIKTRGQQVTLSCSPISGHRSVSWYQQTPGQGLQFLFEYFSETQRNKGNFPGRFSGRQFSNSRSEMNVSTLELGDSALYLCASGGYGTDTQYFGPGTRLTVL.

This clonotype was found many times. The chain is built from TRBV3-1 and TRBJ2-1; D uncertain. Trimming pared 7 bases from V and 8 bases from J, leaving 15 bases between. Germline lookup yields CDR1 LGHDT and CDR2 YNNKEL (reference sequence). The CDR3 spans 13 residues. CDR3: CASNRNGGDEQFF. CDR3 nucleotides: TGTGCCAGCAACCGTAACGGTGGGGATGAGCAGTTCTTC.

The chain links TRBV12-3 or TRBV12-4 to TRBJ1-2; no clear D. CDR3 length equals 13 residues. The ends were cut back, 2 bases at V and 2 bases at J, with 6 bases in the middle. The CDR3, as DNA: TGTGCCAGCAGTTTATTCCAAAACTATGGCTACACCTTC. Its protein is CASSLFQNYGYTF.

CDR3 sequence reads: CASSQVRGVRSYNEQFF. In nucleotides, the CDR3 is TGCGCCAGCAGCCAAGTGAGGGGGGTTCGCTCCTACAATGAGCAGTTCTTC. The rearrangement uses TRBV4-3 and TRBJ2-1, with D perhaps matching TRBD1 or TRBD2 (6 bases each). V was pared by 1 base and J by 0 bases, with 13 bases between. The germline V gene encodes CDR1 LGHNA and CDR2 YSLEER. This CDR3 region has 17 residues.

This clonotype was observed many times. The J gene is TRBJ2-7, the V gene TRBV12-3 or TRBV12-4; 13 nucleotides align to TRBD2. The length of the CDR3 is 16 residues. The J segment lost 2 bases and the V segment lost 7 bases, leaving 8 bases of the junction unmatched. CDR3 nucleotide sequence: TGTGCCAGCACCTCCTGGGGACTAGCGGGGACCTACGAGCAGTACTTC. Amino acids: CASTSWGLAGTYEQYF.

The V gene is TRBV15, the J gene TRBJ2-5, with 7 bases that match TRBD2. The junction had 4 bases not matched to a gene; V was cut back by 5 bases and J by 1 base. Germline V gene sequence: CDR1 LNHNV, CDR2 YYDKDF (reference sequence). This CDR3 has 14 amino acids. CDR3 region: CATSARGGQETQYF. The CDR3 DNA is TGTGCCACCAGCGCGCGCGGGGGCCAAGAGACCCAGTACTTC.

This clonotype came up a few times. The rearrangement links TRBV29-1 to TRBJ1-2; D is perhaps TRBD1 (5 bases). This CDR3 has 11 residues. V lost 4 bases, J lost 4 bases, and 7 bases lay in between. Looked up from germline, CDR1 is SQVTM and CDR2 is ANQGSEA. CDR3 in amino acids: CSVGQPYGYTF. DNA for the CDR3: TGCAGCGTTGGACAGCCCTATGGCTACACCTTC.

This clonotype has just a few counts. The chain has TRBV5-8 and TRBJ2-1; 12 bases agree with TRBD2. This CDR3 is 16 amino acids long. Looked up from germline, CDR1 is SGHTS and CDR2 is YDEGEE. Losses at the gene ends were 4 bases for V and 3 bases for J; bases not matched to a gene: 5. CDR3: CASSPGTSGHYNEQFF. For the CDR3, the DNA is TGTGCCAGCAGCCCCGGGACTAGCGGGCACTACAATGAGCAGTTCTTC.

This clonotype has only a few counts. The chain recombines TRBV18 with TRBJ2-1, with TRBD2 identical over 8 bases. The germline V gene has CDR1 KGHSH and CDR2 LQKENI. The trim removed 0 bases at V and 6 bases at J, leaving 7 bases unmatched. CDR3 length equals 16 residues. CDR3 in amino acids: CASSPPGLGATNEQFF. The CDR3 DNA sequence: TGTGCCAGCTCACCACCGGGACTAGGGGCTACCAATGAGCAGTTCTTC.

This clonotype was seen many times. The rearrangement joins TRBV5-1 to TRBJ2-4; 7 bases align to TRBD1. The V segment lost 3 bases and the J segment 13 bases; nucleotides outside the gene matches: 10. The CDR3 contains 13 residues. CDR1 SGHRS and CDR2 YFSETQ come from the germline V gene. The CDR3 nucleotides read TGCGCCAGCAGCTCGGTAGAGGGACAGAGACAGTACTTC. Its protein is CASSSVEGQRQYF.

This clonotype was seen only a few times. V is TRBV19 and J is TRBJ1-1; perhaps TRBD1 as D (5 bases). The CDR3 is 15 amino acids. Trimming pared 0 bases from V and 4 bases from J, leaving 12 bases between. The germline gives CDR1 LNHDA, CDR2 SQIVND (reference sequence). The CDR3 DNA is TGTGCCAGTAGTATAGATGGTAGACAGATCACTGAAGCTTTCTTT. Translating gives CASSIDGRQITEAFF.

The chain couples TRBV4-2 to TRBJ2-7; TRBD1 aligns across 8 bases. The trim removed 1 base at V and 3 bases at J, leaving 5 bases unmatched. The CDR3 contains 15 residues. Germline-derived CDR1 and CDR2 are LGHNA and YNFKEQ. The CDR3 here is CASSQVGQGGYEQYF. CDR3 in DNA: TGTGCCAGCAGCCAAGTTGGACAGGGCGGCTACGAGCAGTACTTC.

The chain is built from TRBV3-1 and TRBJ2-1; 14 bases fit TRBD2. CDR3 length: 17 amino acids. Germline values: CDR1 LGHDT, CDR2 YNNKEL (reference sequence). Unmatched junction bases numbered 14, after V lost 4 bases and J lost 12 bases. The CDR3 bases are TGTGCCAGCAGCCGACTAGCGGGGGGGCCGGGCGAATGGTTGCAGTTCTTC. Protein sequence: CASSRLAGGPGEWLQFF.

This clonotype was picked up a small number of times. This chain links TRBV2 with TRBJ1-5; TRBD1 is a possible D gene (5 bases). The CDR3 has 14 residues. Germline V CDR1 and CDR2: SNHLY, FYNNEI. V was pared by 5 bases and J by 4 bases, with 12 bases between. The CDR3 region is CASSNDGGNQPQHF. Here the CDR3 DNA reads TGTGCCAGCAGTAATGACGGGGGGAATCAGCCCCAGCATTTT.

In its sample, this clonotype was seen a few times. This chain links TRBV5-4 with TRBJ2-6; tentative D call: TRBD1 (7 bases). Looked up from germline, CDR1 is SGHNT and CDR2 is YYREEE (reference sequence). Trimming took off 4 bases at V and 3 bases at J, with 17 bases between the two ends. CDR3 length: 17 amino acids. DNA of the CDR3: TGTGCCAGCAGCGCGCAGGGGGGAGCATATGGGGCCAACGTCCTGACTTTC. This sequence encodes CASSAQGGAYGANVLTF.

The chain joins TRBV7-2 to TRBJ2-5; D possibly uses TRBD1 or TRBD2 (5 bases each). Germline V lookup: CDR1 SGHTA, CDR2 FQGNSA. The CDR3 totals 15 residues. The V end was cut by 5 bases, the J end by 0 bases, with 13 bases between. The CDR3: CASSGDGRYQETQYF. CDR3 coding DNA: TGTGCCAGCAGCGGGGACGGACGGTACCAAGAGACCCAGTACTTC. Full variable domain (rest looked up from reference TRBV7-2 and TRBJ2-5): GAGVSQSPSNKVTEKGKDVELRCDPISGHTALYWYRQSLGQGLEFLIYFQGNSAPDKSGLPSDRFSAERTGGSVSTLTIQRTQQEDSAVYLCASSGDGRYQETQYFGPGTRLLVL.

The CDR3 sequence: CASSLAGGTVQETQYF. CDR3 coding DNA: TGCGCCAGCAGCTTGGCCGGGGGGACGGTCCAAGAGACCCAGTACTTC. The chain uses TRBV5-1 and TRBJ2-5; 7 bases map to TRBD2. Per the germline V gene, CDR1 is SGHRS and CDR2 is YFSETQ. The CDR3 covers 16 residues. Trimming at V came to 0 bases and at J to 1 base, leaving 6 bases not matched to a gene.

This clonotype came up many times. This sequence joins TRBV5-1 and TRBJ2-7, with 13 bases matching TRBD2. Germline V lookup: CDR1 SGHRS, CDR2 YFSETQ. The CDR3 is made up of 15 amino acids. Trimming cost V 4 bases and J 2 bases; bases outside gene matches: 3. The CDR3 loop reads CASSPTSGGAYEQYF. The CDR3 nucleotides are TGCGCCAGCAGCCCCACTAGCGGGGGGGCCTACGAGCAGTACTTC.

Ten or more counts support this clonotype. In DNA, the CDR3 is TGTGCCAGCACTAGAAGGACAGCGAACACCGGGGAGCTGTTTTTT. Residues: CASTRRTANTGELFF. This chain links TRBV6-1 with TRBJ2-2, with D maybe TRBD1 (6 bases). V was clipped by 7 bases and J by 0 bases, with 12 bases between them. This CDR3 has 15 amino acids. Germline V CDR1 and CDR2: MNHNS, SASEGT.